These 5 T cell receptor beta chains originate from one sample sequenced in a study of T cell repertoires in cytomegalovirus infection. TCRdb used MiXCR to reprocess the reads, holding one entry per CDR3 protein. The sample lists 85,000 to 130,000 distinct CDR3 sequences, about a quarter occurring once. Sequenced sample: CD8+ T cells from PBMCs. The origin of the receptors is a human donor in good health (CMV status not recorded). Some clones in this sample may be carry-over from other donors' samples.

The rearrangement joins TRBV20-1 to TRBJ1-2; TRBD1 matches 10 bases. Per the germline V gene, CDR1 is DFQATT and CDR2 is SNEGSKA (reference sequence). With V trimmed by 6 bases and J by 3 bases, 4 bases remained unmatched. The CDR3 is 13 residues long. This chain's CDR3 is CSAQTGGHYGYTF. As DNA, the CDR3 is TGCAGTGCACAGACAGGGGGCCACTATGGCTACACCTTC.

This clonotype is deemed medium-sized. The V and J genes are TRBV28 and TRBJ1-5; tentative D call: TRBD1 (6 bases). CDR1 and CDR2 (germline): MDHEN, SYDVKM. This CDR3 comprises 15 residues. Trimming pared 2 bases from V and 6 bases from J, leaving 14 bases between. Here the CDR3 DNA reads TGTGCCAGCAGTTTAGGGCAGGGGTTTCGTCAGCCCCAGCATTTT. Protein sequence: CASSLGQGFRQPQHF.

The V gene is TRBV5-1, the J gene TRBJ2-3; 14 bases fit TRBD2. CDR3 size: 19 residues. Germline-derived CDR1 and CDR2 are SGHRS and YFSETQ. Trimming cost V 4 bases and J 0 bases; bases outside gene matches: 10. The CDR3 bases are TGCGCCAGCAGCGTCGGGACTAGCGGGAGACTTTATAGCACAGATACGCAGTATTTT. This translates into CASSVGTSGRLYSTDTQYF.

The V call is TRBV7-8, the J call TRBJ2-3, with TRBD2 identical over 11 bases. There are 16 residues in the CDR3. The germline gives CDR1 SGHVS, CDR2 FQNEAQ. V shed 5 bases and J 2 bases; nucleotides not matched to a gene: 6. Here the CDR3 reads CASSLETSGNTDTQYF. The CDR3, as DNA: TGTGCCAGCAGCCTAGAGACTAGCGGGAACACAGATACGCAGTATTTT.

About this clonotype itself: Because it lacks the conserved phenylalanine or tryptophan at the end, this CDR3 is likely a read error. The rearrangement links TRBV27 to TRBJ2-1; weak D call: TRBD2 (6 bases). This CDR3 spans 16 amino acids. Trimming removed 5 bases at V and 4 bases at J, with 18 bases between. Looked up from germline, CDR1 is MNHEY and CDR2 is SMNVEV (reference sequence). DNA for the CDR3: TGTGCCAGCAGTCCCCCTCTAGCGCCAAAATACAATGAGCAGTTCTTG. Encoded protein: CASSPPLAPKYNEQFL.